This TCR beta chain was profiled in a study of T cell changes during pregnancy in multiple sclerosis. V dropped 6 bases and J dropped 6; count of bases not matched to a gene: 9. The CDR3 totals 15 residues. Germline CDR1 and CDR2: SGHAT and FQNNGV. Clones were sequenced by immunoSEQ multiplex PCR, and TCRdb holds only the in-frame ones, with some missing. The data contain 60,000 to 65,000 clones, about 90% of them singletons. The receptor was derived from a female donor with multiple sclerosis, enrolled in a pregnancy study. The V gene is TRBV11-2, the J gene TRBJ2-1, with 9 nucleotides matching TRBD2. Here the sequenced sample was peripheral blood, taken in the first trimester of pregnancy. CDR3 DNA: TGTGCCAGCAGAGATAGCGGGAGAGGGCTCAATGAGCAGTTCTTC. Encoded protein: CASRDSGRGLNEQFF.